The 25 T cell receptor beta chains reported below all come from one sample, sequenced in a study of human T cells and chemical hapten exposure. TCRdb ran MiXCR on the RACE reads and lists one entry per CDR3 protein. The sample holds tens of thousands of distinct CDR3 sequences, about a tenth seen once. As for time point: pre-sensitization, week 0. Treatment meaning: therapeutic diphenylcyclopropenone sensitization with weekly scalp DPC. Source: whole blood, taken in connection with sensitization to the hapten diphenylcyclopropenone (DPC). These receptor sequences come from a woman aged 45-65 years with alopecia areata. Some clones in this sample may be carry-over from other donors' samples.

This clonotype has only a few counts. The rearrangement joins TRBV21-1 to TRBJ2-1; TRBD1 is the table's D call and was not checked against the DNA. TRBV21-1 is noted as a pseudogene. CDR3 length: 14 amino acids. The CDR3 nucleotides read TGTGCCCCAGTGGGCGGATTCCCCTACAATGAGCAGTTCTTC. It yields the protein CAPVGGFPYNEQFF.

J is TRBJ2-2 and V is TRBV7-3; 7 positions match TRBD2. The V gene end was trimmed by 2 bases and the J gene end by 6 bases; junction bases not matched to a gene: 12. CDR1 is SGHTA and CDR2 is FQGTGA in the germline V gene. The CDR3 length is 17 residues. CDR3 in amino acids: CASSLLGPSGRAGELFF. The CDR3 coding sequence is TGTGCCAGCAGCTTACTTGGCCCTAGCGGCCGGGCCGGGGAGCTGTTTTTT.

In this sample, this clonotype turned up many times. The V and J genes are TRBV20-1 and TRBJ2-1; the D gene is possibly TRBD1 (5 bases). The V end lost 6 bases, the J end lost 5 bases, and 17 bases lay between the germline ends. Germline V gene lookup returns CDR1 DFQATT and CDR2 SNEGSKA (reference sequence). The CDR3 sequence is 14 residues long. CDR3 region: CSAWDWGANNEQFF. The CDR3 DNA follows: TGCAGTGCGTGGGATTGGGGCGCTAACAATGAGCAGTTCTTC.

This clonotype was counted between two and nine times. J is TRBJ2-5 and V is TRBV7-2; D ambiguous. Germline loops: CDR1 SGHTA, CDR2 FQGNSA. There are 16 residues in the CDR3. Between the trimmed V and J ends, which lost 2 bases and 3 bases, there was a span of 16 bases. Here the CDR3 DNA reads TGTGCCAGCAGCTTAAGTTACTGGATAGAAGAAGAGACCCAGTACTTC. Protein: CASSLSYWIEEETQYF.

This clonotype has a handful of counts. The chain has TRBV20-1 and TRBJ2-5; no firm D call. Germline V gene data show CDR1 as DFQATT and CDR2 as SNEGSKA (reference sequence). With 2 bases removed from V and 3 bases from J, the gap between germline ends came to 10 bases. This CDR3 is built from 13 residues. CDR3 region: CSARPVRKETQYF. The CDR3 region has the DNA TGCAGTGCTAGACCCGTTAGAAAAGAGACCCAGTACTTC.

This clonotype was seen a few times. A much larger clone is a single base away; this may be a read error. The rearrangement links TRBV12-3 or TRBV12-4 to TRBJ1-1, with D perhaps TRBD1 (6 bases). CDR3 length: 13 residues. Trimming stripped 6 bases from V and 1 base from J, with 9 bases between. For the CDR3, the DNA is TGTGCCAGCAGCATACAGGGGAACACTGAAGCTTTCTTT. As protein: CASSIQGNTEAFF.

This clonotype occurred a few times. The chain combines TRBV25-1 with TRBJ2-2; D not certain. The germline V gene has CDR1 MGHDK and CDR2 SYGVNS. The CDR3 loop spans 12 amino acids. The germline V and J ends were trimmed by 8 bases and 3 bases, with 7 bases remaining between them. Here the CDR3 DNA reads TGTGCCAGCGTCCAGGACACCGGGGAGCTGTTTTTT. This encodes CASVQDTGELFF.

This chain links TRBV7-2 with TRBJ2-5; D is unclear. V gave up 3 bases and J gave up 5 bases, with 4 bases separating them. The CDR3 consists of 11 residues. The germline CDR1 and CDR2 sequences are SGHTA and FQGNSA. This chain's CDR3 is CASSLWETQYF. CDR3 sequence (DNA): TGTGCCAGCAGCTTGTGGGAGACCCAGTACTTC. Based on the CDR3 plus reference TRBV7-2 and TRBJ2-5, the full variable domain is GAGVSQSPSNKVTEKGKDVELRCDPISGHTALYWYRQSLGQGLEFLIYFQGNSAPDKSGLPSDRFSAERTGGSVSTLTIQRTQQEDSAVYLCASSLWETQYFGPGTRLLVL.

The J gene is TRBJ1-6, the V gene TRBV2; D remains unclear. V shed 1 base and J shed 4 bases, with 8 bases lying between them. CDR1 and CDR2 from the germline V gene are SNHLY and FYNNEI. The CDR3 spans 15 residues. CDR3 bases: TGTGCCAGCAGTGAAGTTACAGAATATAATTCACCCCTCCACTTT. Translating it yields CASSEVTEYNSPLHF.

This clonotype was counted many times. The CDR3 loop is CASSIQVQETQYF. In DNA, the CDR3 is TGTGCCAGTAGTATACAGGTTCAAGAGACCCAGTACTTC. The rearrangement links TRBV19 to TRBJ2-5; D uncertain. The CDR3 totals 13 residues. The germline V and J ends were trimmed by 2 bases and 2 bases, with 6 bases remaining between them. Germline V lookup: CDR1 LNHDA, CDR2 SQIVND (reference sequence).

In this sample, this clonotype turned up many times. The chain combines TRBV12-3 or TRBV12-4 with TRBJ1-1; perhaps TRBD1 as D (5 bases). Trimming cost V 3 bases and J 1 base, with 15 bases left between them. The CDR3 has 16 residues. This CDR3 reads CASSLPAGASNTEAFF. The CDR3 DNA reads TGTGCCAGCAGTTTGCCTGCCGGGGCCTCGAACACTGAAGCTTTCTTT.

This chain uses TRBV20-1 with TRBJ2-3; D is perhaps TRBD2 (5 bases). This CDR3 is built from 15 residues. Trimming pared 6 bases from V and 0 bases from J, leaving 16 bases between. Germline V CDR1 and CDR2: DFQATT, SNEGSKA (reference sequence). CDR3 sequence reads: CSALDRGTSTDTQYF. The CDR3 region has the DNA TGCAGTGCCCTGGACCGGGGTACTAGCACAGATACGCAGTATTTT.

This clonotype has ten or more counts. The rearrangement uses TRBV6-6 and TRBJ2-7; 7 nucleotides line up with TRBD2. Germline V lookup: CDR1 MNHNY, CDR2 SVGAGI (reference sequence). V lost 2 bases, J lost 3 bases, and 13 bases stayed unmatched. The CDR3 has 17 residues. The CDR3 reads CASSYSPTSPSFYEQYF. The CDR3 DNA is TGTGCCAGCAGTTACAGCCCGACTAGCCCTTCTTTCTACGAGCAGTACTTC.

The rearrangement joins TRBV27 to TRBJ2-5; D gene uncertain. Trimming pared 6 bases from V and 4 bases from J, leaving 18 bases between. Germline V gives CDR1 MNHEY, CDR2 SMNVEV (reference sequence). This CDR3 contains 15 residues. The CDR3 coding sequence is TGTGCCAGCAGCCTCACCGGCGTCAACCCAGAGACCCAGTACTTC. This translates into CASSLTGVNPETQYF.

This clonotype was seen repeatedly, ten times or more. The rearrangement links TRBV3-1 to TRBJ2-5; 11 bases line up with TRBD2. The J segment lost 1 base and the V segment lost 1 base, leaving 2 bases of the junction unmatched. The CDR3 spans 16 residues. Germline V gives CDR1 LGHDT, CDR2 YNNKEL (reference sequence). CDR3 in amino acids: CASSQGLAGTQETQYF. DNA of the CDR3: TGTGCCAGCAGCCAAGGACTAGCGGGGACCCAAGAGACCCAGTACTTC.

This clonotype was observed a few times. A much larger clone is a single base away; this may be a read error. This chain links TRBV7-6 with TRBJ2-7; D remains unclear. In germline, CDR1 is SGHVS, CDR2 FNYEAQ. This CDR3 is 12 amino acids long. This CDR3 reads CVSSLGYNEQYF. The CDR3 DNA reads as TGTGTCAGCAGCTTAGGATACAACGAGCAGTACTTC.

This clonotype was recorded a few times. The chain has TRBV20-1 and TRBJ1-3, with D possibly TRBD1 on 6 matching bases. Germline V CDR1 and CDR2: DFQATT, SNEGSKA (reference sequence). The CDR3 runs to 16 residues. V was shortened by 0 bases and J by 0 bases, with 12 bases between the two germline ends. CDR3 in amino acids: CSARDLQGLSGNTIYF. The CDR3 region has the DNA TGCAGTGCTAGAGATCTACAGGGCCTCTCTGGAAACACCATATATTTT.

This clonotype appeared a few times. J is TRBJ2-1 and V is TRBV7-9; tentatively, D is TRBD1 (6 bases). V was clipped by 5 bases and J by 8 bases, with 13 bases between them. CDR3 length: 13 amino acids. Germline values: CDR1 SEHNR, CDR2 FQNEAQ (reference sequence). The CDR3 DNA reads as TGTGCCAGCAGCCCGACAGGCAGGGATGAGCAGTTCTTC. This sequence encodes CASSPTGRDEQFF.

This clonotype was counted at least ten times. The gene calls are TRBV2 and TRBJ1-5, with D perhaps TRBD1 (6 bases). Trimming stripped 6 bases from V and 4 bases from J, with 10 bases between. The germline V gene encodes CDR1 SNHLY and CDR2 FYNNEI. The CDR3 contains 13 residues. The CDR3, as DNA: TGTGCCAGCAGGACCGGGACAAATCAGCCCCAGCATTTT. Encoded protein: CASRTGTNQPQHF.

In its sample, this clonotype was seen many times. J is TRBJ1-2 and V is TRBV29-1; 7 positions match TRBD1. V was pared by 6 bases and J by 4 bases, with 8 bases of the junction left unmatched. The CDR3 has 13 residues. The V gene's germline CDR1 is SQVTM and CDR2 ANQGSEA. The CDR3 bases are TGCAGCGTCGGACAGGCGAAGAGCTATGGCTACACCTTC. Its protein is CSVGQAKSYGYTF.

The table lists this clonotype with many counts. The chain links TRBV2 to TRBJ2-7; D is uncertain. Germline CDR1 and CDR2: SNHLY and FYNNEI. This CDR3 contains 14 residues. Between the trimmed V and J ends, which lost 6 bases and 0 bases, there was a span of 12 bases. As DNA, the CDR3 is TGTGCCAGCAGAGTGACGTCGAGCTCCTACGAGCAGTACTTC. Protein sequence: CASRVTSSSYEQYF.

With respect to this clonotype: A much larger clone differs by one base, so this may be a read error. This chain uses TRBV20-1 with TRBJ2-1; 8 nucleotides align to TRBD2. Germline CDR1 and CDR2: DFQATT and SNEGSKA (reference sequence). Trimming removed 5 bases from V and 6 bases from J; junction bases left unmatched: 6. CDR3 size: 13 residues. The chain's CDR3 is CSAGGLAVNEQFF. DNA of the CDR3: TGCAGTGCTGGAGGACTAGCTGTCAATGAGCAGTTCTTC.

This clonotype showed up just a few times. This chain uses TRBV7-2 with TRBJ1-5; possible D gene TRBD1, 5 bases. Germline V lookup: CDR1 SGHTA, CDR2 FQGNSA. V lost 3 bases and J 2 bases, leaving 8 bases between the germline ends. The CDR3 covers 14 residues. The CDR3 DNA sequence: TGTGCCAGCAGCTTTATGGGGGGCAATCAGCCCCAGCATTTT. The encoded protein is CASSFMGGNQPQHF.

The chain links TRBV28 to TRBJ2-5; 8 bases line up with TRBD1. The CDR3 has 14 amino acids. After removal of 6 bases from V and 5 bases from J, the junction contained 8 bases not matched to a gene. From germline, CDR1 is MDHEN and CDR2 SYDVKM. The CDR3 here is CASRGRGPGETQYF. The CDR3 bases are TGTGCCAGCAGAGGCAGGGGGCCAGGGGAGACCCAGTACTTC.

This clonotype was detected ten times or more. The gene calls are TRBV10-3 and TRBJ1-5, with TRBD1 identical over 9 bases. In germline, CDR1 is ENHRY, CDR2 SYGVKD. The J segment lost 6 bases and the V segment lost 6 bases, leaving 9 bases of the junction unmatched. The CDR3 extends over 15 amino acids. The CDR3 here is CAIRDDRGEGQPQHF. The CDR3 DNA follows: TGTGCCATCAGAGATGACAGGGGGGAAGGTCAGCCCCAGCATTTT.